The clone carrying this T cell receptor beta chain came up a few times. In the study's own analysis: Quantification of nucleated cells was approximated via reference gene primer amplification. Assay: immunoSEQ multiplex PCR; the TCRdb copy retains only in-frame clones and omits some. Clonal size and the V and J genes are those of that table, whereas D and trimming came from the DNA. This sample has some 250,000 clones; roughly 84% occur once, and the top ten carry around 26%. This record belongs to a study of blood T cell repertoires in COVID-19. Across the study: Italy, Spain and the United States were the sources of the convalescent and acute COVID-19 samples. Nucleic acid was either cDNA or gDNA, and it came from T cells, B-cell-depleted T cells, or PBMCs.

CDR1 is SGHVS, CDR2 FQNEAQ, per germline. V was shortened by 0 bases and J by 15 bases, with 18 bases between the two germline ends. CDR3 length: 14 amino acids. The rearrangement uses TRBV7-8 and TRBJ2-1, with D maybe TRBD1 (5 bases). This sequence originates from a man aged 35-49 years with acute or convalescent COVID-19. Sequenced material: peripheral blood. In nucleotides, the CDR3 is TGTGCCAGCAGCTTAGCGGCGAGAGGACAAGGTCTGTTCTTC. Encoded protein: CASSLAARGQGLFF.